This is a list of T cell receptor beta chains from one sample in a study of T cell responses to AZD1222 COVID-19 vaccine. Produced via immunoSEQ multiplex PCR; TCRdb's table is partial and in-frame only. The sample shows approximately 150,000 clones, 94% of them seen only once. Sequenced material: peripheral blood, taken 28 days after the second AZD1222 dose. Source of these receptors: an adult who received the AZD1222 COVID-19 vaccine. Both conserved end residues are part of each CDR3. Each record gives: V gene, D gene, CDR3 protein. A D gene is named only where the DNA matches it firmly.

TRBV5-1 | TRBD1 | CASSGTGAGAEQFF
TRBV15 | . | CATSRGRADTQYF
TRBV6-1 | TRBD1 | CASSDRTGYNEQFF
TRBV19 | . | CASSIVKRVNTDTQYF
TRBV19 | . | CASSIGHFGGPQPQHF
TRBV24-1 | . | CATSDSSHMNTEAFF
TRBV5-1 | TRBD1 | CASSLGLTGEETQYF
TRBV7-9 | . | CASSLARGALTEAFF
TRBV9 | . | CASSVDKRGGYTF
TRBV5-8 | . | CASRSRGKNEQYF
TRBV4-1 | . | CASSQIAGGNTIYF
TRBV19 | TRBD1 | CASSKLPGQGGEETQYF
TRBV6-1 | . | CASSEKGAAQNSPLHF
TRBV9 | . | CASSKLMEGSPLHF
TRBV9 | TRBD1 | CASSSGGGSGNTIYF